This TCR beta chain was documented in a study of blood T cell repertoires in COVID-19. The cohort comprised adults aged about 18 to 100 years residing in 20 to 30 US areas. For recovered donors of Cohort 3, there were two negative PCRs, clearance, or symptom resolution. Clones were read by immunoSEQ multiplex PCR, and TCRdb kept only the in-frame ones, dropping some. The repertoire has 150,000 to 250,000 clones, roughly four fifths of them found once; the top ten carry 6% to 8%. The clonotype originates from a middle-aged man who had recovered from COVID-19. Material: PBMCs or T cells enriched from blood (not recorded which).

The CDR3, as DNA: TGTGCCAGCAGCCTCTCCGGGACAGGGCCGGACGAGCAGTACTTC. It encodes CASSLSGTGPDEQYF. The V gene is TRBV28, the J gene TRBJ2-7; 9 positions agree with TRBD1. Trimming at V came to 6 bases and at J to 5 bases, leaving 11 bases not matched to a gene. The CDR3 is 15 amino acids. Germline CDR1 and CDR2: MDHEN and SYDVKM.